Listed below are T cell receptor beta chains from one sample, sequenced in a study of shared clonotypes between healthy human individuals. Assay used: immunoSEQ multiplex PCR; TCRdb lists only in-frame clones, some missing. Of around 1,900,000 clones listed, 80% to 95% are singletons. The material sequenced was naive CD8+ T cells from PBMCs. The receptors derive from a man between 18 and 29 years old in good health. Some clones in this sample may be carry-over from other donors' samples. The CDR3 runs from the conserved cysteine through the conserved F or W. The D gene is left open where the match is weak. Part of the rows lack a size; the others show once, few, many or a class for expanded clones.

j_gene,v_gene,abundance,d_gene,CDR3nt,CDR3aa
TRBJ2-1,TRBV7-8,.,.,TGTGCCAGCAGCTTAGGGGGGGTAGGGGATGAGCAGTTCTTC,CASSLGGVGDEQFF
TRBJ2-2,TRBV28,.,.,TGTGCCAGCAGTCCTACCGGGACGAACACCGGGGAGCTGTTTTTT,CASSPTGTNTGELFF
TRBJ1-1,TRBV19,.,.,TGTGCCAGTACCCTGGGGGAGGGTTTCACTGAAGCTTTCTTT,CASTLGEGFTEAFF
TRBJ1-2,TRBV29-1,.,TRBD1,TGCAGCGTGAGGGACAGGCCATATGGCTACACCTTC,CSVRDRPYGYTF
TRBJ1-1,TRBV6-5,.,.,TGTGCCAGCACCCATCGGGGACACTTTAACACTGAAGCTTTCTTT,CASTHRGHFNTEAFF
TRBJ1-5,TRBV7-6,.,TRBD1,TGTGCCAGCAGCTTTCGGACAGGGATCGATCAGCCCCAGCATTTT,CASSFRTGIDQPQHF
TRBJ2-1,TRBV7-2,.,TRBD2,TGTGCCAGCAGGGGAGGGCCGGGCGAGCAGTTCTTC,CASRGGPGEQFF
TRBJ2-4,TRBV11-2,.,.,TGTGCCAGCAGCTTAGTACCCGATTTTAAAAACATTCAGTACTTC,CASSLVPDFKNIQYF
TRBJ2-1,TRBV6-6,.,.,TGTGCCAGCAGTTACCTTTTGCGGAGCTCCTACAATGAGCAGTTCTTC,CASSYLLRSSYNEQFF
TRBJ1-1,TRBV5-5,.,.,TGTGCCAGCAGCTTGGGGGAGGGTGAAGCTTTCTTT,CASSLGEGEAFF
TRBJ1-1,TRBV6-4,.,TRBD1,TGTGCCAGCAGCAGGACAGGGGCCGTGAACACTGAAGCTTTCTTT,CASSRTGAVNTEAFF
TRBJ1-4,TRBV9,.,.,TGTGCCAGCAGCGTAGACTCGGGGGAAAAACTGTTTTTT,CASSVDSGEKLFF
TRBJ2-1,TRBV7-9,.,.,TGTGCCAGCAGCCTAACTAGCTCCTACAATGAGCAGTTCTTC,CASSLTSSYNEQFF
TRBJ2-5,TRBV4-1,.,.,TGCGCCAGCAGCCAAGGGGTCAGTAATCAAGAGACCCAGTACTTC,CASSQGVSNQETQYF
TRBJ2-7,TRBV15,.,.,TGTGCCACCAGCAGAGTGGCGGTAGGCGCCTACGAGCAGTACTTC,CATSRVAVGAYEQYF
TRBJ1-2,TRBV9,.,.,TGTGCCAGCAACCCTTCAGGGGCGCCTAACTATGGCTACACCTTC,CASNPSGAPNYGYTF
TRBJ2-1,TRBV13,.,.,TGTGCCAGCAGCTGGATGGGGCAGCCCTACAATGAGCAGTTCTTC,CASSWMGQPYNEQFF
TRBJ1-2,TRBV28,.,.,TGTGCCAGCAGTTTGGGCTCGGGGGCAAATGGCTACACCTTC,CASSLGSGANGYTF
TRBJ2-7,TRBV4-1,.,TRBD2,TGCGCCAGCAGCCAAGCACTAGCGGGAGAGACCTACGAGCAGTACTTC,CASSQALAGETYEQYF
TRBJ2-5,TRBV7-9,.,.,TGTGCCAGCAGCCACCCCGTTGGGCAGGACGTGGAGACCCAGTACTTC,CASSHPVGQDVETQYF
TRBJ2-7,TRBV21-1,.,.,TGTGCCAGCAGCAAAGTGTGGCGGGAGTTTACCTACGAGCAGTACTTC,CASSKVWREFTYEQYF
TRBJ1-5,TRBV27,.,.,TGTGCCAGCAGTTTTCGTGCAGGGGACGGAACGTACTATAGCAATCAGCCCCAGCATTTT,CASSFRAGDGTYYSNQPQHF
TRBJ2-7,TRBV27,.,.,TGTGCCAGCAGTTTATCGACAAGCTACGAGCAGTACTTC,CASSLSTSYEQYF
TRBJ2-3,TRBV7-2,.,.,TGTGCCAGCAGCTTAGGAGTGAGTGGCCCAGATACGCAGTATTTT,CASSLGVSGPDTQYF
TRBJ1-1,TRBV7-8,.,TRBD1,TGTGCCAGCAGCTCGATAGGGGGCTGGGGCACTGAAGCTTTCTTT,CASSSIGGWGTEAFF
TRBJ2-3,TRBV6-6,.,.,TGTGCCAGCGCCCCCACAGGGAGCACAGATACGCAGTATTTT,CASAPTGSTDTQYF
TRBJ2-1,TRBV19,.,.,TGTGCCAGTACAGACCGACTCTCCTACAATGAGCAGTTCTTC,CASTDRLSYNEQFF
TRBJ2-5,TRBV4-2,.,.,TGTGCCAGCAGCCAAGGGGACGGGAGACTTTGGGAAGAGACCCAGTACTTC,CASSQGDGRLWEETQYF
TRBJ1-1,TRBV10-1,once,TRBD1,TGCGCCAGCAGTGAGTTGGGCGAGGGGGCATCCACTGAAGCTTTCTTT,CASSELGEGASTEAFF
TRBJ1-3,TRBV29-1,.,.,TGCAGCGTTGAAAGTTTGGATGCGTCTGGAAACACCATATATTTT,CSVESLDASGNTIYF
TRBJ2-2,TRBV28,.,.,TGTGCCACCTGGATGGGGCTGAACACCGGGGAGCTGTTTTTT,CATWMGLNTGELFF
TRBJ2-1,TRBV4-1,.,.,TGCGCCAGCAGGCCGTCTACTGGATGGGTCAATGAGCAGTTCTTC,CASRPSTGWVNEQFF
TRBJ2-3,TRBV9,once,.,TGTGCCAGCAGCGTAGGGGGCCGGGACAAAACAGATACGCAGTATTTT,CASSVGGRDKTDTQYF
TRBJ2-1,TRBV7-3,.,TRBD2,TGTGCCAGCAGCTTAAGCGGGACTAGCAGATACAATGAGCAGTTCTTC,CASSLSGTSRYNEQFF
TRBJ1-1,TRBV19,.,.,TGTGCCAGTAAATCGGTGGAAGTGAACACTGAAGCTTTCTTT,CASKSVEVNTEAFF
TRBJ2-3,TRBV11-1,once,.,TGTGCCAGCAGCTTCGGGAGTCGGACAGATACGCAGTATTTT,CASSFGSRTDTQYF
TRBJ2-1,TRBV5-5,.,.,TGTGCCAGCAGCTTGGTGTACAGGAGAAATGAGCAGTTCTTC,CASSLVYRRNEQFF
TRBJ1-5,TRBV25-1,.,.,TGTGCCAGCAGTGGACGGGATCAGCCCCAGCATTTT,CASSGRDQPQHF
TRBJ2-5,TRBV7-6,.,TRBD1,TGTGCCAGCAGCCCTGGGACAGGTTCCGTCAAGACCCAGTACTTC,CASSPGTGSVKTQYF
TRBJ2-1,TRBV15,.,.,TGTGCCACCAGCACCCGAAGGGACTCCTACAATGAGCAGTTCTTC,CATSTRRDSYNEQFF
TRBJ2-3,TRBV2,.,TRBD2,TGTGCCAGCATTGGCGGGGGTGTAGATACGCAGTATTTT,CASIGGGVDTQYF
TRBJ2-7,TRBV5-6,.,.,TGTGCCAGCAGCTCGCTAGGACTACAAGCAAACTACGAGCAGTACTTC,CASSSLGLQANYEQYF
TRBJ2-2,TRBV5-1,.,.,TGCGCCAGCAGCTCCGAGGGGATCAGGGGCACCGGGGAGCTGTTTTTT,CASSSEGIRGTGELFF
TRBJ2-3,TRBV4-1,.,.,TGCGCCAGCAGCCAAGAGTGGCGACCCACGGATACGCAGTATTTT,CASSQEWRPTDTQYF
TRBJ2-1,TRBV6-1,.,.,TGTGCCAGCAGCGCCGGGACGGGTGGGCATGAGCAGTTCTTC,CASSAGTGGHEQFF
TRBJ1-5,TRBV10-3,.,.,TGTGCCACCGCCCTCTACCCCGCGGGGGGCAATCAGCCCCAGCATTTT,CATALYPAGGNQPQHF
TRBJ2-1,TRBV5-4,.,TRBD2,TGTGCCAGCAGCGCCAGGACTAGCGGGAGCCCCAATGAGCAGTTCTTC,CASSARTSGSPNEQFF
TRBJ2-3,TRBV15,.,.,TGTGCCACCAGTGAAATAGGGCTCCCCGACACAGATACGCAGTATTTT,CATSEIGLPDTDTQYF
TRBJ2-7,TRBV7-2,.,.,TGTGCCAGCAGCTTAGGTGGCCAGGGCGGCGAGCAGTACTTC,CASSLGGQGGEQYF
TRBJ1-4,TRBV7-9,once,TRBD1,TGTGCCAGCAGCCCTCCGGTGGGGACAGAAGATGAAAAACTGTTTTTT,CASSPPVGTEDEKLFF
TRBJ2-1,TRBV25-1,.,.,TGTGCCAGCCGACAAACAGGGTTGAGAGGCAATGAGCAGTTCTTC,CASRQTGLRGNEQFF
TRBJ2-1,TRBV14,.,.,TGTGCCAGCAGCCAAGATTGGGTATACTACAATGAGCAGTTCTTC,CASSQDWVYYNEQFF
TRBJ1-2,TRBV28,.,.,TGTGCCAGCAGTTCTCGGACAGATTATGGCTACACCTTC,CASSSRTDYGYTF